These 13 T cell receptor beta chains were all obtained from the same sample, sequenced in a study of Ad26.COV2.S vaccination and SARS-CoV-2 variants. Specified treatment: about 20 received Ad26.COV2.S at low or high dose, single or two shots; roughly five received placebo; per-sample allocation not given. After the first vaccine or placebo injection, samples were drawn on day 63. This table comes from immunoSEQ multiplex PCR, and its TCRdb copy is limited to in-frame clones, with some not included. The sample consists of some 640,000 clones, more than 70% of them appearing once. This material consisted of peripheral blood, taken in a trial of Ad26.COV2.S vaccine versus placebo. The receptors were gathered from a person between 18 and 65 years old who received the Ad26.COV2.S COVID-19 vaccine or a placebo.

This chain joins TRBV7-2 and TRBJ2-1, with unresolved D. Germline V gene lookup returns CDR1 SGHTA and CDR2 FQGNSA. The CDR3 extends over 15 amino acids. V lost 1 base and J lost 0, with 7 bases in between. The CDR3, as DNA: TGTGCCAGCAGCTTAGTGGCTAGCTCCTACAATGAGCAGTTCTTC. Amino acids: CASSLVASSYNEQFF.

The J gene is TRBJ1-1, the V gene TRBV18; the match to TRBD1 covers 7 bases. Germline values: CDR1 KGHSH, CDR2 LQKENI. The CDR3 runs to 11 residues. V was clipped by 6 bases and J by 7 bases; unmatched bases: 2. This CDR3 is CASSRDSEAFF. The CDR3 nucleotides are TGTGCCAGCTCCCGGGACAGTGAAGCTTTCTTT.

This rearrangement joins TRBV30 to TRBJ2-1, with TRBD2 identical over 9 bases. The trim removed 0 bases at V and 7 bases at J, leaving 7 bases unmatched. In germline, CDR1 is GTSNPN, CDR2 SVGIG (reference sequence). The CDR3 contains 15 residues. CDR3 DNA sequence: TGTGCCTGGAGTGTGGGTAGCGGGAGTAAAAATGAGCAGTTCTTC. Translation gives CAWSVGSGSKNEQFF.

This clone came up once. This rearrangement joins TRBV19 to TRBJ1-1, with a weak D call TRBD1 (6 bases). The germline V and J ends were trimmed by 1 base and 1 base, with 13 bases remaining between them. This CDR3 has 16 amino acids. Germline values: CDR1 LNHDA, CDR2 SQIVND (reference sequence). The CDR3 loop reads CASSIGFRTANTEAFF. In DNA form, the CDR3 reads TGTGCCAGTAGTATAGGGTTCCGGACAGCGAACACTGAAGCTTTCTTT. Using reference TRBV19 and TRBJ1-1 for the parts outside the CDR3, the full variable domain is DGGITQSPKYLFRKEGQNVTLSCEQNLNHDAMYWYRQDPGQGLRLIYYSQIVNDFQKGDIAEGYSVSREKKESFPLTVTSAQKNPTAFYLCASSIGFRTANTEAFFGQGTRLTVV.

The chain is built from TRBV24-1 and TRBJ1-1; no definite D call. Between the trimmed V and J ends, which lost 4 bases and 3 bases, there was a span of 8 bases. The germline V gene has CDR1 KGHDR and CDR2 SFDVKD. CDR3 length: 13 amino acids. Here the CDR3 DNA reads TGTGCCACCAGTGACCGTGGACACACTGAAGCTTTCTTT. Its translation: CATSDRGHTEAFF.

This chain joins TRBV9 and TRBJ2-1; TRBD1 aligns across 7 bases. The germline CDR1 and CDR2 sequences are SGDLS and YYNGEE. The CDR3 is made up of 14 amino acids. The V segment lost 2 bases and the J segment 6 bases; nucleotides outside the gene matches: 5. The CDR3 reads CASSVGQVGNEQFF. The CDR3 region has the DNA TGTGCCAGCAGCGTCGGACAGGTTGGCAATGAGCAGTTCTTC.

About this clone: A read error may explain this, as a much larger clone is one base away. Other nucleotide sequences from this sample produce the same CDR3. V usage is TRBV7-3 and J usage is TRBJ2-1; D is possibly TRBD2 (6 bases). The CDR3 totals 15 residues. In germline, CDR1 is SGHTA, CDR2 FQGTGA. The CDR3 sequence is CASSFGGSSYNEQFF. The CDR3 DNA sequence: TGTGCCAGTAGCTTTGGGGGGAGCTCCTACAATGAGCAGTTCTTC.

The chain is built from TRBV30 and TRBJ2-7; D might be TRBD2 (5 bases). Germline CDR1 GTSNPN, CDR2 SVGIG (reference sequence). The CDR3 covers 16 residues. V lost 0 bases to trimming and J lost 7 bases, with 22 bases between them. The CDR3 DNA reads TGTGCCTGGAGTGTACGGGGTGGCGCCGCAAGTAGGGAGCAGTACTTC. Residues: CAWSVRGGAASREQYF.

V is TRBV5-1 and J is TRBJ2-1, with 12 bases fitting TRBD2. Looked up from germline, CDR1 is SGHRS and CDR2 is YFSETQ. V gave up 3 bases and J gave up 0 bases; unmatched junction bases: 4. This CDR3 spans 17 amino acids. CDR3 loop: CASSSGLAGLSYNEQFF. CDR3 DNA: TGCGCCAGCAGCTCCGGACTAGCGGGACTCTCCTACAATGAGCAGTTCTTC. The full variable domain, its missing parts supplied by reference TRBV5-1 and TRBJ2-1, is KAGVTQTPRYLIKTRGQQVTLSCSPISGHRSVSWYQQTPGQGLQFLFEYFSETQRNKGNFPGRFSGRQFSNSRSEMNVSTLELGDSALYLCASSSGLAGLSYNEQFFGPGTRLTVL.

This sequence joins TRBV15 and TRBJ1-4; D is perhaps TRBD1 (5 bases). The CDR3 is 15 residues long. Trimming removed 1 base from V and 7 bases from J, with 13 bases in between. Germline assignment: CDR1 LNHNV and CDR2 YYDKDF (reference sequence). The DNA of the CDR3 is TGTGCCACCAGCAGAGGAACAGGAGCGGTTGAAAAACTGTTTTTT. This translates into CATSRGTGAVEKLFF.

The genes are TRBV19 and TRBJ1-2; 7 positions agree with TRBD1. Germline CDR1 LNHDA, CDR2 SQIVND (reference sequence). The J segment lost 6 bases and the V segment lost 7 bases, leaving 20 bases of the junction unmatched. This CDR3 region has 17 residues. The chain's CDR3 is CASTSEGAGLGLDGYTF. For the CDR3, the DNA is TGTGCCAGTACCTCAGAGGGGGCAGGGTTAGGTCTGGATGGCTACACCTTC.

The chain couples TRBV4-3 to TRBJ1-2; D not resolved. The CDR3 covers 15 residues. Germline assignment: CDR1 LGHNA and CDR2 YSLEER. Trimming took 4 bases from V and 6 from J, leaving 18 bases between them. The CDR3 DNA sequence: TGCGCCAGCAGCCCCCGCTCCGCGACCGGCGATGGCTACACCTTC. Residues: CASSPRSATGDGYTF.

The CDR3 nucleotides are TGTGCCTGGAGGGAAGGACAGGGGGCGCGAAATTCACCCCTCCACTTT. It translates to CAWREGQGARNSPLHF. The chain carries TRBV30 and TRBJ1-6; 11 nucleotides line up with TRBD1. V shed 3 bases and J 7 bases; nucleotides not matched to a gene: 8. CDR3 length: 16 amino acids. The germline V gene has CDR1 GTSNPN and CDR2 SVGIG (reference sequence).